The 3 T cell receptor beta chains given below trace back to one sample, sequenced in a study of T-cell memory formation after mild COVID-19. TCRdb reanalysed the 5' RACE reads using MiXCR and keeps one entry per CDR3 protein. This sample has hundreds of thousands of distinct CDR3 sequences, with approximately 20% found just once. The sample comprised PBMCs or a T cell subset sorted from them (not recorded which). The receptor source for this set is an adult woman who had mild COVID-19 (a few samples of this study predate the infection). Cell type and time point are not known.

There are a few counts of this clonotype. This chain's CDR3 is CASSPPGLAGVTDTQYF. The CDR3 DNA follows: TGTGCCAGCAGCCCCCCGGGACTAGCGGGGGTCACAGATACGCAGTATTTT. V and J are TRBV11-2 and TRBJ2-3, with TRBD2 matching over 14 bases. CDR1 and CDR2 from the germline V gene are SGHAT and FQNNGV. With 5 bases clipped from V and 2 bases from J, the junction kept 6 bases outside the gene matches. The CDR3 is made up of 17 amino acids.

This clonotype appeared a few times. This sequence joins TRBV18 and TRBJ2-1; D is uncertain. Trimming took off 1 base at V and 8 bases at J, with 9 bases between the two ends. Per germline, CDR1 KGHSH and CDR2 LQKENI. This CDR3 is 13 amino acids long. This CDR3 is CASSPLGIHEQFF. The DNA of the CDR3 is TGTGCCAGCTCACCACTGGGGATTCATGAGCAGTTCTTC.

This rearrangement joins TRBV5-1 to TRBJ1-1; 7 nucleotides line up with TRBD1. The germline CDR1 and CDR2 sequences are SGHRS and YFSETQ. The CDR3 runs to 16 residues. With 0 bases clipped from V and 7 bases from J, the junction kept 12 bases outside the gene matches. The CDR3 nucleotides are TGCGCCAGCAGCTTGGGCGTGGAGTGGGGGACAGATGAAGCTTTCTTT. Its translation: CASSLGVEWGTDEAFF. Drawing the rest from reference TRBV5-1 and TRBJ1-1, the complete variable domain is KAGVTQTPRYLIKTRGQQVTLSCSPISGHRSVSWYQQTPGQGLQFLFEYFSETQRNKGNFPGRFSGRQFSNSRSEMNVSTLELGDSALYLCASSLGVEWGTDEAFFGQGTRLTVV.